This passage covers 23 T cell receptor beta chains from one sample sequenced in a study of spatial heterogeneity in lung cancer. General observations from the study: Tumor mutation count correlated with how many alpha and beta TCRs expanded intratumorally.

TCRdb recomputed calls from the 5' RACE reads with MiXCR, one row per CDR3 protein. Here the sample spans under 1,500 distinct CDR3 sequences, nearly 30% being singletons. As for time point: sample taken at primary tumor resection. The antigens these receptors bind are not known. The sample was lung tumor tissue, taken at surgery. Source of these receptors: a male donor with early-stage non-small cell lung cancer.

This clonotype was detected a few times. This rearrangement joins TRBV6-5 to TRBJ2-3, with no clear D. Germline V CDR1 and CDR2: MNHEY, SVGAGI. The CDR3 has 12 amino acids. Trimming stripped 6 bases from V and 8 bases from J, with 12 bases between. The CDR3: CASSSRFRTQYF. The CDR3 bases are TGTGCCAGCAGCTCCCGCTTCCGTACGCAGTATTTT.

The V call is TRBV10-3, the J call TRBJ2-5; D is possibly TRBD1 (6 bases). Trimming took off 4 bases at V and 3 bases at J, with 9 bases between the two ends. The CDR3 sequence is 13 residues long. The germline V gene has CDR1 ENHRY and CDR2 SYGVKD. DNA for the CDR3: TGTGCCATCAGTGCTAGGACAGAAGAGACCCAGTACTTC. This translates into CAISARTEETQYF.

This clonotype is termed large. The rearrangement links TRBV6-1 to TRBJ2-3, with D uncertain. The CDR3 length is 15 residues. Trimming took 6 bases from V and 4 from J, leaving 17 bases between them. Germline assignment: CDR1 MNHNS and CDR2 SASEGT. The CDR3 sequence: CASSPRNLVADTQYF. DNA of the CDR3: TGTGCCAGCAGCCCAAGAAATCTAGTAGCAGATACGCAGTATTTT.

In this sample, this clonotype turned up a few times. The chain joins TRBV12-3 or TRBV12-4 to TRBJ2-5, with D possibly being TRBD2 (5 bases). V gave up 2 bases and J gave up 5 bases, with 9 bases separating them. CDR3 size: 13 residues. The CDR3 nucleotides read TGTGCCAGCAGTTTACCTGAGGGCGAGACCCAGTACTTC. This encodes CASSLPEGETQYF.

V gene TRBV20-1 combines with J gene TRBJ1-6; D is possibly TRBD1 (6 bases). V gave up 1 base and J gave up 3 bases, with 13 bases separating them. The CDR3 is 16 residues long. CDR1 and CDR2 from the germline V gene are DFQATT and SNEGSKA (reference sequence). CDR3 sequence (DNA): TGCAGTGCTAGAGTCGGCAGGGGAAACTATAATTCACCCCTCCACTTT. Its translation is CSARVGRGNYNSPLHF.

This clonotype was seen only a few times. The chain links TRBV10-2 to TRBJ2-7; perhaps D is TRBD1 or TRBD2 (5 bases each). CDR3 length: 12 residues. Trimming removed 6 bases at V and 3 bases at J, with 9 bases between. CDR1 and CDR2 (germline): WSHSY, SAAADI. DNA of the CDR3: TGCGCCAGCAGCCGGGACCTCTACGAGCAGTACTTC. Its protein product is CASSRDLYEQYF.

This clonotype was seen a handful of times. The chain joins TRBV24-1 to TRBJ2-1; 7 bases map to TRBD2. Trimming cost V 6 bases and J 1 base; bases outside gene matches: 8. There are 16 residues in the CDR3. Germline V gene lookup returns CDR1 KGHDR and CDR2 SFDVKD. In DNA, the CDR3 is TGTGCCACCAGTCAAGCCGGGGGGAGATCCTACAATGAGCAGTTCTTC. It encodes CATSQAGGRSYNEQFF.

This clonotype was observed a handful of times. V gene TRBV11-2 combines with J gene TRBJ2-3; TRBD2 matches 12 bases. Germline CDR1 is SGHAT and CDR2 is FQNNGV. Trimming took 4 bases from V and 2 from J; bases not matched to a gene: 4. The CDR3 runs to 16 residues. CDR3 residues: CASSSGLAGFTDTQYF. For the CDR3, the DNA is TGTGCCAGCAGCTCAGGACTAGCGGGATTCACAGATACGCAGTATTTT.

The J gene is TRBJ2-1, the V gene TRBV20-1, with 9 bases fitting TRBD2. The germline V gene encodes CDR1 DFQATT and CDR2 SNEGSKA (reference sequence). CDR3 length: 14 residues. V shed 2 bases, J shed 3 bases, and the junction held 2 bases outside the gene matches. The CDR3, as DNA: TGCAGTGCTAGATCTAGCGGGGACTACAATGAGCAGTTCTTC. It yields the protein CSARSSGDYNEQFF.

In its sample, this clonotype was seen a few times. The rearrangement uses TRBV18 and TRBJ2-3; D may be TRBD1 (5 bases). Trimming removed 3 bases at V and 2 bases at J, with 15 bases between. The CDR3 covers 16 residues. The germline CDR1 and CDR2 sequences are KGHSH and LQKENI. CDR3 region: CASSPLLQGNTDTQYF. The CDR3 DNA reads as TGTGCCAGCTCACCCTTGCTTCAGGGAAACACAGATACGCAGTATTTT. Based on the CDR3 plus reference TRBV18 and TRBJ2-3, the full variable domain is NAGVMQNPRHLVRRRGQEARLRCSPMKGHSHVYWYRQLPEEGLKFMVYLQKENIIDESGMPKERFSAEFPKEGPSILRIQQVVRGDSAAYFCASSPLLQGNTDTQYFGPGTRLTVL.

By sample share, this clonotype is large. CDR3 bases: TGTGCCAGCAGTGTAGGACAGGAAAGCTACGAGCAGTACTTC. It specifies CASSVGQESYEQYF. V usage is TRBV6-1 and J usage is TRBJ2-7, with 7 nucleotides matching TRBD1. Germline V CDR1 and CDR2: MNHNS, SASEGT. Trimming cost V 4 bases and J 3 bases; bases outside gene matches: 6. The CDR3 totals 14 residues.

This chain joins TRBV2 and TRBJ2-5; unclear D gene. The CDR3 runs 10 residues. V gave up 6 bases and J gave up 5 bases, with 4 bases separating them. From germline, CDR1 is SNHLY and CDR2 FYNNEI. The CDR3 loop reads CASRQETQYF. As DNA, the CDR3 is TGTGCCAGCAGACAGGAGACCCAGTACTTC.

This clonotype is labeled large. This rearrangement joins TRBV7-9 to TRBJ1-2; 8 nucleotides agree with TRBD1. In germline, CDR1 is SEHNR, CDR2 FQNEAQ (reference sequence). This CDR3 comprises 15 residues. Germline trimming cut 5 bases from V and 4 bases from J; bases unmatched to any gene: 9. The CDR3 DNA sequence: TGTGCCAGCAGCGGACTGACAGGGGTTATCTATGGCTACACCTTC. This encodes CASSGLTGVIYGYTF.

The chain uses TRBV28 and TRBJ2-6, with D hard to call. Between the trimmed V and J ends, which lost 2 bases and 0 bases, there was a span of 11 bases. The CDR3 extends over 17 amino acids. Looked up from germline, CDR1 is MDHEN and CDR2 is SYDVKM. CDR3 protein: CASSLGPRYSGANVLTF. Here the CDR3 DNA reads TGTGCCAGCAGTTTAGGGCCCCGTTACTCTGGGGCCAACGTCCTGACTTTC.

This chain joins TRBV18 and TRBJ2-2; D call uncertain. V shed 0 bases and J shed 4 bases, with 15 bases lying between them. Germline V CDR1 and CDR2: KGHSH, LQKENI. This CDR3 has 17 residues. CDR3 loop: CASSPPITLVGTGELFF. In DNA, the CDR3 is TGTGCCAGCTCACCACCGATCACCCTAGTTGGCACCGGGGAGCTGTTTTTT.

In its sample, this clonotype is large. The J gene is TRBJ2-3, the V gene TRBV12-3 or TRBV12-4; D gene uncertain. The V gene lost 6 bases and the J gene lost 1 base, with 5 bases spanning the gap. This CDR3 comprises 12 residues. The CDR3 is CASSRGTDTQYF. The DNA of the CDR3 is TGTGCCAGCAGCCGCGGCACAGATACGCAGTATTTT.

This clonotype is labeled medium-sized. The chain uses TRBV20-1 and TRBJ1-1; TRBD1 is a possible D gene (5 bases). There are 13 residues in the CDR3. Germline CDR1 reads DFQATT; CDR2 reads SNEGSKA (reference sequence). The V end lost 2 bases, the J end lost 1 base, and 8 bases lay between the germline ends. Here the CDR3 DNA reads TGCAGTGCTAGACAGGGTGCGAACACTGAAGCTTTCTTT. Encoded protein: CSARQGANTEAFF.

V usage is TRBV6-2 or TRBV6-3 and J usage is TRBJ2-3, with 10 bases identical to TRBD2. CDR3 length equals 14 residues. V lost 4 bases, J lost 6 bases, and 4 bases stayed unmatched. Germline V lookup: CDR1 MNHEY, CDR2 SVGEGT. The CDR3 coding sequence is TGTGCCAGCAGTTGGAGCGGGGGGGCTGATACGCAGTATTTT. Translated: CASSWSGGADTQYF.

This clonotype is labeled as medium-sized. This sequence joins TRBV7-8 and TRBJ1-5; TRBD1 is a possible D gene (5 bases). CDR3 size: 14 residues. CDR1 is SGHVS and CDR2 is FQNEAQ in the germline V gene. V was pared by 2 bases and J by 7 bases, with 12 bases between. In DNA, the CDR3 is TGTGCCAGCAGCTTAAGGGGTGGGGACCAGCCCCAGCATTTT. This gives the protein CASSLRGGDQPQHF.

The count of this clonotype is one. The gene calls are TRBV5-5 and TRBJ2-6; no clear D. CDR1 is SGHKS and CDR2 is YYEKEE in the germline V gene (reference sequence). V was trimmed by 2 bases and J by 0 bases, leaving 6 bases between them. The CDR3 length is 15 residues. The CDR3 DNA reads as TGTGCCAGCAGCTTCTCCCTCTCTGGGGCCAACGTCCTGACTTTC. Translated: CASSFSLSGANVLTF.

In nucleotides, the CDR3 is TGCGCCAGCAGGCCCGACAGGGGGCGAAATCAGCCCCAGCATTTT. Its translation: CASRPDRGRNQPQHF. J is TRBJ1-5 and V is TRBV10-2; TRBD1 matches 10 bases. V lost 6 bases, J lost 4 bases, and 6 bases stayed unmatched. The CDR3 extends over 15 amino acids. Germline V gene lookup returns CDR1 WSHSY and CDR2 SAAADI.

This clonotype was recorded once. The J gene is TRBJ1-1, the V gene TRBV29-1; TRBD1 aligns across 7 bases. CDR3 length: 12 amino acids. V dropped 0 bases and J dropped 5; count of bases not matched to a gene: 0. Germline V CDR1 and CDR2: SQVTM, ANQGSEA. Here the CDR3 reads CSVEDRGTEAFF. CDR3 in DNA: TGCAGCGTTGAAGACAGGGGGACTGAAGCTTTCTTT.

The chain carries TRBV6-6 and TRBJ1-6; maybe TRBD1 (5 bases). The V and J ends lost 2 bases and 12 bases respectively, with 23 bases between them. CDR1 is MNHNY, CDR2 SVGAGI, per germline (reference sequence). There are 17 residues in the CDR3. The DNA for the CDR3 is TGTGCCAGCAGTTACCGGGGGAATGGCAGGGAGCCCCAACCCCTCCACTTT. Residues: CASSYRGNGREPQPLHF.